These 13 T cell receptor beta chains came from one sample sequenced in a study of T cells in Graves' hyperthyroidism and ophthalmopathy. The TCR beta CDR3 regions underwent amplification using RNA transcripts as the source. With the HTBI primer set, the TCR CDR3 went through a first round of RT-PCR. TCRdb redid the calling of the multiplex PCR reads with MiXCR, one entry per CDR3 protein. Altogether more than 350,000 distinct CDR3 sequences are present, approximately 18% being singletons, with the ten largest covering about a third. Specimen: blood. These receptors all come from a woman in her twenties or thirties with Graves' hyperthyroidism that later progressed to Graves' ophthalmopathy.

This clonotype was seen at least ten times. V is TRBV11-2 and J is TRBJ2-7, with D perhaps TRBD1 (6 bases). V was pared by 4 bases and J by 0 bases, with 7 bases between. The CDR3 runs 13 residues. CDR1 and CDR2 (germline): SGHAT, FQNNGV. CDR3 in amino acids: CASSSGHSYEQYF. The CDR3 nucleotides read TGTGCCAGCAGCTCGGGACACTCCTACGAGCAGTACTTC.

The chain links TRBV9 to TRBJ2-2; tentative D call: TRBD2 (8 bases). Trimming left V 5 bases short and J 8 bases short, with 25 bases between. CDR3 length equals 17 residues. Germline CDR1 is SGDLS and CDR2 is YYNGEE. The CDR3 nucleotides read TGTGCCAGCAGGCCGGGGGACAGCGGGAGTCCGGAAGGGGAGCTGTTTTTT. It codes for CASRPGDSGSPEGELFF.

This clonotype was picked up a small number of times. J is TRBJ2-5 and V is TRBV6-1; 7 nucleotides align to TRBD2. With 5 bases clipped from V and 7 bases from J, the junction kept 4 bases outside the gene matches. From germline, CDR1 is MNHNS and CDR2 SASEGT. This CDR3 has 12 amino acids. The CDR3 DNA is TGTGCCAGCAGTCCGTCGGGGGGGACCCAGTACTTC. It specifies CASSPSGGTQYF.

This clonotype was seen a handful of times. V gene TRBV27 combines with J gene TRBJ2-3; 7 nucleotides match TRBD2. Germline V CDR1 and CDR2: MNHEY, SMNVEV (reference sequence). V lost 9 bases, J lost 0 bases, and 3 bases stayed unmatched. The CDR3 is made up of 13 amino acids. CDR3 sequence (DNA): TGTGCCAGTAGCGGGTCTAGCACAGATACGCAGTATTTT. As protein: CASSGSSTDTQYF.

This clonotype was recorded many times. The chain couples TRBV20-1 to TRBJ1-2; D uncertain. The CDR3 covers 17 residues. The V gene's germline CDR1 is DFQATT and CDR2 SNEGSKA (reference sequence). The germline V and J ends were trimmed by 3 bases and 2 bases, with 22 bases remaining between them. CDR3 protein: CSARTNRAPITNYGYTF. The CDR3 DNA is TGCAGTGCTAGGACCAACCGGGCCCCAATTACAAACTATGGCTACACCTTC.

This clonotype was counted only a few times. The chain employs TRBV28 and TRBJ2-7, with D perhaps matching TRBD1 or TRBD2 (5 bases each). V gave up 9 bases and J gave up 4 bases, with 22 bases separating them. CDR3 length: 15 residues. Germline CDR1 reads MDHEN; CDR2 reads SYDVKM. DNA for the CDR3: TGTGCCAGTACGTCACTTCGGGGTGGGGGATACGAGCAGTACTTC. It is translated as CASTSLRGGGYEQYF. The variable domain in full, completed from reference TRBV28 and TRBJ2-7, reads DVKVTQSSRYLVKRTGEKVFLECVQDMDHENMFWYRQDPGLGLRLIYFSYDVKMKEKGDIPEGYSVSREKKERFSLILESASTNQTSMYLCASTSLRGGGYEQYFGPGTRLTVT.

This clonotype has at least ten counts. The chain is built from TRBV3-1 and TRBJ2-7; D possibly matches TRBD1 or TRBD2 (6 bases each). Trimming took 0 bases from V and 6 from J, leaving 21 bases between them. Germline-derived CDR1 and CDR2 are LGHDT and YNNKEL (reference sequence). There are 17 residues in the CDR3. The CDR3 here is CASSQERGGTTDSEQYF. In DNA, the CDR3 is TGTGCCAGCAGCCAAGAGAGAGGCGGGACAACGGACTCCGAGCAGTACTTC.

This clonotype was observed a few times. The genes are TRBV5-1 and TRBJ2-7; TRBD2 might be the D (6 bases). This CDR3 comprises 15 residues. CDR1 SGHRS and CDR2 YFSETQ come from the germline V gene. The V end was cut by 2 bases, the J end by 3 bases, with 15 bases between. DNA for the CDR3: TGCGCCAGCAGCTTAGGAGGGTCGGACATCTACGAGCAGTACTTC. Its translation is CASSLGGSDIYEQYF.

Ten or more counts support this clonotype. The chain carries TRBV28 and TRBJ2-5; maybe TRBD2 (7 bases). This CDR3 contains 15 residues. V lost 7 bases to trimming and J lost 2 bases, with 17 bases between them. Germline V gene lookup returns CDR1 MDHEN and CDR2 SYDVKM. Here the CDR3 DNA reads TGTGCCAGCACCATCTCGGCGGGGGCTCAAGAGACCCAGTACTTC. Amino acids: CASTISAGAQETQYF.

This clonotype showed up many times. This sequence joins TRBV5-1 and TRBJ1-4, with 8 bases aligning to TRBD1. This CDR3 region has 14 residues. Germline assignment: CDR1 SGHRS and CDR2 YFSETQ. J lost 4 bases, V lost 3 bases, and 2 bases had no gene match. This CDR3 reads CASSSGQGNEKLFF. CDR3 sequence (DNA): TGCGCCAGCAGCTCTGGACAGGGTAATGAAAAACTGTTTTTT.

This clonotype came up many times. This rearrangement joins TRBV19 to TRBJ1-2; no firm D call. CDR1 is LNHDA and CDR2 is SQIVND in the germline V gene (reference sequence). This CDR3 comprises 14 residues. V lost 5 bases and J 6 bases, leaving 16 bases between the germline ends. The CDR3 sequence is CASSFGPTRDGYTF. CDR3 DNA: TGTGCCAGTAGTTTCGGACCTACGAGAGATGGCTACACCTTC.

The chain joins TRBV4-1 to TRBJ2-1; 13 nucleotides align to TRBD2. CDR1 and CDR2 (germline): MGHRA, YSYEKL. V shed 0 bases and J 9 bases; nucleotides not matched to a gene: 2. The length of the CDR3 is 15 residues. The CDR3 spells CASSQEGLAGAEQFF. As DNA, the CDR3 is TGCGCCAGCAGCCAAGAAGGACTAGCGGGAGCTGAGCAGTTCTTC.

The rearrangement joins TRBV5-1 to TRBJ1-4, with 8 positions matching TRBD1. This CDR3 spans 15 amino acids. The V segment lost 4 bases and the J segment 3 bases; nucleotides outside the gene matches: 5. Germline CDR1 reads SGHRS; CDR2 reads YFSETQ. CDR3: CASSAGQGSNEKLFF. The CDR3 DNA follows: TGCGCCAGCAGCGCCGGACAGGGCTCTAATGAAAAACTGTTTTTT.